This TCR beta chain stems from a study of memory CD4+ T cells and cytomegalovirus serostatus. Overall study findings and caveats: CD4+ memory repertoires contained about 40% of the roughly 150 reported CMV TCRbeta sequences. Repertoires predicted CMV serostatus with median bootstrapped AUC of approximately 0.94.

Single viable CD3+CD4+CD8-CD45RO+ cells were sorted as the memory CD4+ T cells. CD4+ T cells were isolated by positive magnetic selection. In the original workflow: Out-of-frame sequences were removed, leaving some 2 million distinct TCRbeta sequences. Data came from immunoSEQ multiplex PCR; TCRdb stores just in-frame clones and leaves some out. The DNA was the basis for D and trimming; V, J and clone size are from that table. The table includes about 43,000 clones, 77% detected once. CDR3 length equals 16 residues. Trimming removed 3 bases from V and 5 bases from J, with 20 bases in between. The germline V gene has CDR1 MNHEY and CDR2 SMNVEV (reference sequence). Only one count was recorded for this clone. The antigen is unknown.

This clonotype originated in an adult in good health and CMV-seronegative. J is TRBJ2-7 and V is TRBV27; D perhaps matches TRBD2 (7 bases). Specimen: memory CD4+ T cells from blood. Here the CDR3 DNA reads TGTGCCAGCAGTTTCTTTCAAGGGGGGGTCGCAAACGAGCAGTACTTC. Translation: CASSFFQGGVANEQYF.